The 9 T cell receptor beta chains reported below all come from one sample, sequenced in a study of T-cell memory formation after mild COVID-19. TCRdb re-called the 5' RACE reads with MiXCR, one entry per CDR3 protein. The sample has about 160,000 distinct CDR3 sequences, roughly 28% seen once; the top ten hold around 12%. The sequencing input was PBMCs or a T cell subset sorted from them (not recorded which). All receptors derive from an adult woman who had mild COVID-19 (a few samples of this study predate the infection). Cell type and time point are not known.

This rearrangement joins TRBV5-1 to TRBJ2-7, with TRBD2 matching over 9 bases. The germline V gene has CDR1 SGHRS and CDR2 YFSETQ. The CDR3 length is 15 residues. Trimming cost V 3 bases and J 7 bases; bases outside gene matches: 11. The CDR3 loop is CASSSRLAVQGEQYF. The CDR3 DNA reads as TGCGCCAGCAGCTCCCGACTAGCGGTCCAGGGGGAGCAGTACTTC.

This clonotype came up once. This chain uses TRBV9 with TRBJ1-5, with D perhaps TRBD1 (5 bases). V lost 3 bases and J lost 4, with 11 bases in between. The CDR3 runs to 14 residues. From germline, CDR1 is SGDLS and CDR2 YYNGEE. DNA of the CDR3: TGTGCCAGCAGCGCCCAGGGTGTTAATCAGCCCCAGCATTTT. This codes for CASSAQGVNQPQHF.

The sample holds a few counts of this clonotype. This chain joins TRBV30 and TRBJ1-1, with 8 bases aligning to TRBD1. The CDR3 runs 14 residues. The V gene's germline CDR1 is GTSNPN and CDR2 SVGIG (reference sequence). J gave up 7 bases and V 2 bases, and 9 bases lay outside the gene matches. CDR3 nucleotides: TGTGCCTGGAGTCTAGGACAGGGAAGAATTGAAGCTTTCTTT. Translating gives CAWSLGQGRIEAFF.

The CDR3 spells CASSLVRGEREKLFF. As DNA, the CDR3 is TGTGCCAGCAGCTTAGTCCGGGGTGAACGGGAAAAACTGTTTTTT. The rearrangement links TRBV7-9 to TRBJ1-4; D is ambiguous. The CDR3 extends over 15 amino acids. CDR1 and CDR2 (germline): SEHNR, FQNEAQ (reference sequence). V was shortened by 1 base and J by 8 bases, with 14 bases between the two germline ends.

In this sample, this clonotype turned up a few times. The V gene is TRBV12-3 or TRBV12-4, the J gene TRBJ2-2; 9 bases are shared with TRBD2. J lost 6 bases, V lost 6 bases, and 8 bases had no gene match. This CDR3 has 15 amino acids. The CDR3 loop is CASRFSGSSAGELFF. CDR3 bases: TGTGCCAGCAGGTTTAGCGGGAGCAGCGCCGGGGAGCTGTTTTTT.

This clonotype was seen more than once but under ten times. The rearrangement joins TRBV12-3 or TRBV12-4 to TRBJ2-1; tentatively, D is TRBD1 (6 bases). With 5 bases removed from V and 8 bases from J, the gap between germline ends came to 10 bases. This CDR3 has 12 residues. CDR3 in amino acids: CASSLQGYEQFF. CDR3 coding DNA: TGTGCCAGCAGTCTCCAGGGGTATGAGCAGTTCTTC.

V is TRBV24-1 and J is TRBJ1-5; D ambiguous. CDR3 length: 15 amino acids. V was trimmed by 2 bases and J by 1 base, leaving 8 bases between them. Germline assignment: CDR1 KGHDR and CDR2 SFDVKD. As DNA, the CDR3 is TGTGCCACCAGTGATTCTGGAGGGAGCAATCAGCCCCAGCATTTT. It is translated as CATSDSGGSNQPQHF.

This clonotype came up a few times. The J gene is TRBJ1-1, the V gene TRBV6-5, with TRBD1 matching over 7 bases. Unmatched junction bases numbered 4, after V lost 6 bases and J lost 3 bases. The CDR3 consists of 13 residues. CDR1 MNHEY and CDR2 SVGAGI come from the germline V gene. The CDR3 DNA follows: TGTGCCAGCAGGAAGACAGGGCACACTGAAGCTTTCTTT. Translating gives CASRKTGHTEAFF.

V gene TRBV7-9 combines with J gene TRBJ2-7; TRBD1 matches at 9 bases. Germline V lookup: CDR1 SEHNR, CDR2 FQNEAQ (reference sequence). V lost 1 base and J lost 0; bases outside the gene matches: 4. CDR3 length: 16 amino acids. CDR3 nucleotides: TGTGCCAGCAGCTTAGTTTGGACAGGGGACTCCTACGAGCAGTACTTC. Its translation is CASSLVWTGDSYEQYF.